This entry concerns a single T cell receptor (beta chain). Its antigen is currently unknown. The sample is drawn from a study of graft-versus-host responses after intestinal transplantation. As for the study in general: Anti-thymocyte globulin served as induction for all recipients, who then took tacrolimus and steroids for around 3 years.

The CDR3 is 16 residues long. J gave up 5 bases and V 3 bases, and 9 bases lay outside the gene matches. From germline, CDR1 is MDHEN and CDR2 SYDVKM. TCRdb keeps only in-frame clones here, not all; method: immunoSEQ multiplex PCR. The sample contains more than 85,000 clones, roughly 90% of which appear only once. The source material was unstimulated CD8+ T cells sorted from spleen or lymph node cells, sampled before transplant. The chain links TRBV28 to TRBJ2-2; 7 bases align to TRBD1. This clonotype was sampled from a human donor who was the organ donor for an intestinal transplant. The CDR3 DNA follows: TGTGCCAGCAGTTTGATAAAGGGGGCGGTAACCGGGGAGCTGTTTTTT. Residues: CASSLIKGAVTGELFF.